This note documents a single TCR beta chain sequence. These data originate in a study of shared clonotypes between healthy human individuals. CD45RO negativity and positive selection for CCR7 defined naive CD8 cells, a population that excluded terminally differentiated effector memory CD45RA+ cells. With 3 bases clipped from V and 6 bases from J, the junction kept 11 bases outside the gene matches. In germline, CDR1 is SGDLS, CDR2 YYNGEE. This CDR3 region has 17 residues. Libraries were prepared by immunoSEQ multiplex PCR; TCRdb keeps only in-frame clonotypes and omits some of them. Here the sample spans some 2.1 million clones, approximately 92% being singletons.

This TCR derives from a man between 18 and 29 years old in good health. Some clones in this sample may be carry-over from other donors' samples. The rearrangement uses TRBV9 and TRBJ2-1; 11 nucleotides match TRBD2. Sequencing was performed on naive CD8+ T cells from PBMCs. This CDR3 is CASSARLAGSAPNEQFF. Here the CDR3 DNA reads TGTGCCAGCAGCGCCCGACTAGCGGGATCGGCCCCCAATGAGCAGTTCTTC.